This entry lists 17 T cell receptor beta chains sequenced from one sample in a study of vaccination and CD4 T cells after COVID-19. The sample's treatment: roughly 11-day PBMC culture with coronavirus spike peptide pools or control peptides (ViraFEST assay). The antigens of these receptors remain unknown. Sequencing of the DNA from cultured CD4+ T cells was carried out with the Oncomine TCR Beta short-read assay. TCRdb passed the PCR reads through MiXCR, listing each CDR3 protein once. The sample holds more than 9,500 distinct CDR3 sequences, under 40% seen once. What was sequenced was cultured CD4+ T cells from blood. The receptor source for this set is a human donor with COVID-19.

In this sample, this clonotype turned up a few times. The chain has TRBV19 and TRBJ1-5; D perhaps matches TRBD1 (6 bases). V lost 6 bases and J lost 9, with 15 bases in between. Germline-derived CDR1 and CDR2 are LNHDA and SQIVND (reference sequence). The CDR3 runs to 13 residues. CDR3 coding DNA: TGTGCCAGTAGGGCGCAGGGGTTTGGGCCCCAGCATTTT. This codes for CASRAQGFGPQHF.

The J gene is TRBJ2-3, the V gene TRBV4-2; 10 positions agree with TRBD2. The CDR3 has 17 residues. V lost 4 bases and J lost 3; bases outside the gene matches: 10. Germline assignment: CDR1 LGHNA and CDR2 YNFKEQ. The DNA for the CDR3 is TGTGCCAGCAGCCGACTTAATCAGCGGGGGGGGACAGATACGCAGTATTTT. This codes for CASSRLNQRGGTDTQYF.

This clonotype came up a few times. This chain links TRBV6-1 with TRBJ1-6, with D perhaps TRBD1 (5 bases). The CDR3 contains 13 residues. CDR1 is MNHNS, CDR2 SASEGT, per germline. The V end was cut by 2 bases, the J end by 10 bases, with 9 bases between. The CDR3 DNA sequence: TGTGCCAGCAGTGAAATGAGGGGATCACCCCTCCACTTT. Its protein product is CASSEMRGSPLHF.

A few counts support this clonotype. This chain joins TRBV20-1 and TRBJ1-2, with D possibly being TRBD1 (6 bases). CDR3 length equals 14 residues. Per germline, CDR1 DFQATT and CDR2 SNEGSKA (reference sequence). V was clipped by 5 bases and J by 8 bases, with 21 bases between them. This CDR3 is CSAPTQGYGDGYTF. As DNA, the CDR3 is TGCAGTGCTCCCACACAGGGTTACGGAGACGGCTACACCTTC.

This clonotype was seen once. The chain couples TRBV5-1 to TRBJ2-7; the match to TRBD1 covers 7 bases. The CDR3 has 13 amino acids. Trimming cost V 0 bases and J 6 bases; bases outside gene matches: 3. Germline V gene sequence: CDR1 SGHRS, CDR2 YFSETQ. CDR3 amino acids: CASSLVGGGEQYF. CDR3 bases: TGCGCCAGCAGCTTGGTAGGGGGCGGCGAGCAGTACTTC.

This clonotype was seen a few times. The chain uses TRBV25-1 and TRBJ1-1, with 7 bases fitting TRBD1. The CDR3 runs to 18 residues. Germline lookup yields CDR1 MGHDK and CDR2 SYGVNS. Germline trimming cut 4 bases from V and 4 bases from J; bases unmatched to any gene: 18. CDR3 residues: CASSGRQGRKAVGTEAFF. The CDR3 DNA reads TGTGCCAGCAGTGGAAGACAGGGCAGGAAAGCTGTAGGCACTGAAGCTTTCTTT.

This clonotype was counted between two and nine times. The chain uses TRBV27 and TRBJ1-1; D is perhaps TRBD1 (5 bases). Germline values: CDR1 MNHEY, CDR2 SMNVEV (reference sequence). Trimming left V 6 bases short and J 0 bases short, with 23 bases between. This CDR3 has 18 amino acids. The CDR3 reads CASRKTSYRNFMNTEAFF. CDR3 bases: TGTGCCAGCAGAAAAACTTCGTACAGGAACTTCATGAACACTGAAGCTTTCTTT.

As concerns this clonotype: Here the CDR3 omits its conserved ending phenylalanine or tryptophan, so a read error is the likely source. The genes are TRBV20-1 and TRBJ1-2, with TRBD1 as a possible D gene (6 bases). V dropped 1 base and J dropped 3 bases, with 12 bases sitting between them. CDR1 and CDR2 from the germline V gene are DFQATT and SNEGSKA (reference sequence). CDR3 length: 14 residues. The CDR3 here is CSARVGGADYGYTS. Written as DNA, the CDR3 is TGCAGTGCTAGAGTGGGGGGCGCGGACTATGGCTACACCTCC.

The chain combines TRBV6-2 or TRBV6-3 with TRBJ2-7; tentative D call: TRBD2 (5 bases). There are 15 residues in the CDR3. V was cut by 2 bases and J by 7 bases, with 18 bases left in between. The V gene's germline CDR1 is MNHEY and CDR2 SVGEGT. The CDR3 sequence: CASSYPSRGLWEQYF. CDR3 bases: TGTGCCAGCAGTTACCCCTCCCGGGGTTTATGGGAGCAGTACTTC.

CDR3 amino acids: CASRSLRQEQYF. DNA for the CDR3: TGTGCCAGCAGGTCCCTCCGTCAGGAGCAGTACTTC. The chain carries TRBV6-1 and TRBJ2-7; D is undetermined. The CDR3 sequence is 12 residues long. The V gene lost 6 bases and the J gene lost 7 bases, with 13 bases spanning the gap. CDR1 is MNHNS, CDR2 SASEGT, per germline.

The genes are TRBV5-1 and TRBJ1-1, with 8 positions matching TRBD1. The germline gives CDR1 SGHRS, CDR2 YFSETQ. After removal of 0 bases from V and 4 bases from J, the junction contained 8 bases not matched to a gene. The CDR3 runs to 16 residues. CDR3 DNA sequence: TGCGCCAGCAGCTTGGCTCAGGGGGCGATAAGCACTGAAGCTTTCTTT. Its translation is CASSLAQGAISTEAFF.

This clonotype was observed a few times. This chain connects TRBV6-2 or TRBV6-3 to TRBJ1-1; D gene ambiguous. Between the trimmed V and J ends, which lost 2 bases and 4 bases, there was a span of 11 bases. The length of the CDR3 is 14 residues. Germline CDR1 reads MNHEY; CDR2 reads SVGEGT. CDR3 in amino acids: CASSYATPVTEAFF. The CDR3 coding sequence is TGTGCCAGCAGTTACGCCACCCCGGTCACTGAAGCTTTCTTT.

This CDR3 is CASSLERTGGTGELFF. In DNA, the CDR3 is TGTGCCAGCAGCTTAGAAAGGACAGGGGGGACCGGGGAGCTGTTTTTT. The chain joins TRBV2 to TRBJ2-2; 10 bases fit TRBD1. In germline, CDR1 is SNHLY, CDR2 FYNNEI. V lost 6 bases, J lost 5 bases, and 9 bases stayed unmatched. The CDR3 totals 16 residues.

Only a few counts were recorded for this clonotype. The chain links TRBV2 to TRBJ2-1, with 13 positions matching TRBD2. CDR3 length equals 15 residues. Trimming removed 4 bases from V and 6 bases from J; junction bases left unmatched: 3. CDR1 and CDR2 (germline): SNHLY, FYNNEI. In DNA, the CDR3 is TGTGCCAGCAGTGGGACTAGCGGGGGTTCCAATGAGCAGTTCTTC. Translated, it gives CASSGTSGGSNEQFF.

The chain recombines TRBV20-1 with TRBJ2-7; D may be TRBD2 (5 bases). CDR1 DFQATT and CDR2 SNEGSKA come from the germline V gene (reference sequence). The CDR3 extends over 13 amino acids. The CDR3 bases are TGCAGCCACCACCTGAGGGCGGGCTACGAGCAGTACTTC. Translated, it gives CSHHLRAGYEQYF.

The chain couples TRBV6-9 to TRBJ2-3, with D possibly being TRBD2 (5 bases). Germline V gene lookup returns CDR1 MNHGY and CDR2 SVAAGI. V lost 6 bases and J lost 4, with 11 bases in between. This CDR3 region has 13 residues. The CDR3 coding sequence is TGTGCCAGCAGCGCCCGACTACCAGATACGCAGTATTTT. It codes for CASSARLPDTQYF.

This clonotype was detected only once. The chain is built from TRBV5-1 and TRBJ2-5; a possible D gene is TRBD2 (5 bases). Germline-derived CDR1 and CDR2 are SGHRS and YFSETQ. The V end was cut by 4 bases, the J end by 2 bases, with 9 bases between. The CDR3 runs to 13 residues. In DNA, the CDR3 is TGCGCCAGCAGCAGCGGCACGCAAGAGACCCAGTACTTC. Protein: CASSSGTQETQYF.